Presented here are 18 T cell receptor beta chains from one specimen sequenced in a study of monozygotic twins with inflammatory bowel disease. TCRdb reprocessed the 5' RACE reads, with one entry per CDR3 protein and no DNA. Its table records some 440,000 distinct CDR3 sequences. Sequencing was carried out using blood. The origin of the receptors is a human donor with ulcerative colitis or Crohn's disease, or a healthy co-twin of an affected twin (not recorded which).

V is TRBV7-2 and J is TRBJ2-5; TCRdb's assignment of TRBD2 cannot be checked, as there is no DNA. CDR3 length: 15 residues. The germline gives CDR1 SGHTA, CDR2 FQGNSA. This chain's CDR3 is CASSLGQPRGETQYF.

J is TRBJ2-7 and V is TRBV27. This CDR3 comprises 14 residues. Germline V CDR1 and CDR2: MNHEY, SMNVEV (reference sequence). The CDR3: CASRITTTLGEQYF.

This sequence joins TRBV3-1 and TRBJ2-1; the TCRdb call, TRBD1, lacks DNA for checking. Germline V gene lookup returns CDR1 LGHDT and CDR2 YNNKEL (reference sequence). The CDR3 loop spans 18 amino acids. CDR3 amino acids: CASSWSQTGTAKPNEQFF.

This CDR3 is CASSLLGQSAYEQYF. This chain links TRBV5-6 with TRBJ2-7; lacking DNA, the TRBD1 call made by TCRdb goes unchecked. CDR1 SGHDT and CDR2 YYEEEE come from the germline V gene. The CDR3 length is 15 residues.

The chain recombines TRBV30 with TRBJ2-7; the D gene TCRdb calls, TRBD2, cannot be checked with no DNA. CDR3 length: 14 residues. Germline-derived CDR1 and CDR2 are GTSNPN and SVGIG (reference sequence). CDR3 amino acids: CAWSVLAGGHEQYF.

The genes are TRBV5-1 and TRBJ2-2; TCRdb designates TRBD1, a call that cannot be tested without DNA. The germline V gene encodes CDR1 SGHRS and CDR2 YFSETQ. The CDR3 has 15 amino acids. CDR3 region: CASSLFEGLIGELFF. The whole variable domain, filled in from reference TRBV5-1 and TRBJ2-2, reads KAGVTQTPRYLIKTRGQQVTLSCSPISGHRSVSWYQQTPGQGLQFLFEYFSETQRNKGNFPGRFSGRQFSNSRSEMNVSTLELGDSALYLCASSLFEGLIGELFFGEGSRLTVL.

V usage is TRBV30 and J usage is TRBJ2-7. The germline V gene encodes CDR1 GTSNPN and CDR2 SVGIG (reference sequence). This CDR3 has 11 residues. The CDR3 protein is CAWSVGWEQYF.

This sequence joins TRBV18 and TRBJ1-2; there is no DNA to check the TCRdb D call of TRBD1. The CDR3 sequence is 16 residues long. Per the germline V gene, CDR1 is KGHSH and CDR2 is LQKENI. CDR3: CASSPTAGTMGHGYTF. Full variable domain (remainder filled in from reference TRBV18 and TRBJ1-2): NAGVMQNPRHLVRRRGQEARLRCSPMKGHSHVYWYRQLPEEGLKFMVYLQKENIIDESGMPKERFSAEFPKEGPSILRIQQVVRGDSAAYFCASSPTAGTMGHGYTFGSGTRLTVV.

CDR3 region: CAEDNNYGYTF. This chain links TRBV30 with TRBJ1-2; the D call of TRBD1 rests on TCRdb alone, since no DNA is present to check it. This CDR3 spans 11 amino acids. Germline loops: CDR1 GTSNPN, CDR2 SVGIG (reference sequence).

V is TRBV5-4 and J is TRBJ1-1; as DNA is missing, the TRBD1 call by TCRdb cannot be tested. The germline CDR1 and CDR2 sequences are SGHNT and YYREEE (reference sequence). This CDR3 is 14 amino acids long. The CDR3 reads CASSKPGEPTEAFF.

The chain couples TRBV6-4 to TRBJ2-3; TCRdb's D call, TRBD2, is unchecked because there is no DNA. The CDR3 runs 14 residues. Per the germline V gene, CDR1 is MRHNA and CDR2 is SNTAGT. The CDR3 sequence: CASSDGRAADTQYF.

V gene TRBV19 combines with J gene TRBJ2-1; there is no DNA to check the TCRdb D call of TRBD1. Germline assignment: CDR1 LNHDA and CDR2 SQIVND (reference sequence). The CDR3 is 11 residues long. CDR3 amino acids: CASSIAGIIFF.

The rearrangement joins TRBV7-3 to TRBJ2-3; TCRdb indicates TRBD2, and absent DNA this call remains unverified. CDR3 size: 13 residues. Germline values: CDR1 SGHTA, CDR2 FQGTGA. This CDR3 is CASSFGVLQPQYF. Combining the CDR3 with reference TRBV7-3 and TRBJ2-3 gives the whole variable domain GAGVSQTPSNKVTEKGKYVELRCDPISGHTALYWYRQSLGQGPEFLIYFQGTGAADDSGLPNDRFFAVRPEGSVSTLKIQRTERGDSAVYLCASSFGVLQPQYFGPGTRLTVL.

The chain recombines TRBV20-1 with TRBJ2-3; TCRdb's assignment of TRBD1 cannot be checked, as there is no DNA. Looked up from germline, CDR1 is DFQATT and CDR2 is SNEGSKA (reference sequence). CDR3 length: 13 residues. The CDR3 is CSARDHPGNTQYF.

The CDR3 spells CASSQSSEQYF. V is TRBV6-1 and J is TRBJ2-7. CDR3 length: 11 residues. Germline loops: CDR1 MNHNS, CDR2 SASEGT.

CDR3 sequence reads: CSATRVGTGGSPLHF. V usage is TRBV20-1 and J usage is TRBJ1-6; with no DNA, the TCRdb D assignment of TRBD1 cannot be verified. Germline V CDR1 and CDR2: DFQATT, SNEGSKA (reference sequence). The CDR3 totals 15 residues.

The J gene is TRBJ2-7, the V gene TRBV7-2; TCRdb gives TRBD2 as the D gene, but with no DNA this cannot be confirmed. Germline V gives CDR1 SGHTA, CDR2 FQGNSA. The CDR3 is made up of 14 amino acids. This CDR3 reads CASSSTSGGYEQYF.

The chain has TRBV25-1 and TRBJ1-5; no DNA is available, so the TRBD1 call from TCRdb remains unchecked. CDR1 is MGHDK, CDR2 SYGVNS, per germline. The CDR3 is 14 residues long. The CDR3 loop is CASSETGLSQPQHF.